This entry lists 6 T cell receptor beta chains sequenced from one sample in a study of T cells in Graves' hyperthyroidism and ophthalmopathy. Using RNA transcripts as the source, TCR beta CDR3 regions were amplified. HTBI primers were the set used in a first-round RT-PCR of the TCR CDR3. TCRdb reanalysed the multiplex PCR reads using MiXCR and keeps one entry per CDR3 protein. This table has fewer than 600,000 distinct CDR3 sequences, 14% appearing once. The specimen was blood. These receptors were taken from a woman aged 18-29 years with Graves' hyperthyroidism.

In this sample, this clonotype turned up a few times. The chain combines TRBV3-1 with TRBJ2-1, with D hard to call. V dropped 4 bases and J dropped 4 bases, with 8 bases sitting between them. This CDR3 comprises 13 residues. From germline, CDR1 is LGHDT and CDR2 YNNKEL (reference sequence). The CDR3 sequence: CASSPAGYNEQFF. The DNA for the CDR3 is TGTGCCAGCAGCCCAGCTGGGTACAATGAGCAGTTCTTC.

Many counts were recorded for this clonotype. The chain carries TRBV12-3 or TRBV12-4 and TRBJ2-2, with 10 bases aligning to TRBD2. Trimming at V came to 7 bases and at J to 6 bases, leaving 5 bases not matched to a gene. The CDR3 has 14 residues. The CDR3 DNA sequence: TGTGCCAGCAAGACCGGGACTAGCGCCGGGGAGCTGTTTTTT. Amino acids: CASKTGTSAGELFF.

This chain connects TRBV4-1 to TRBJ2-1, with a tentative D call TRBD2 (5 bases). Germline V gives CDR1 MGHRA, CDR2 YSYEKL. The CDR3 length is 17 residues. Trimming shortened V by 1 base and J by 12 bases, and 25 bases separated the two germline ends. DNA of the CDR3: TGCGCCAGCAGCCAAGGCGCGGCAGCGGAGCGCATGCGGGTGCAGTTCTTC. It yields the protein CASSQGAAAERMRVQFF.

This clonotype was seen ten or more times. V gene TRBV6-1 combines with J gene TRBJ1-4; the D is unclear. Looked up from germline, CDR1 is MNHNS and CDR2 is SASEGT. CDR3 length equals 12 residues. Trimming left V 0 bases short and J 14 bases short, with 10 bases between. CDR3 in DNA: TGTGCCAGCAGTGAAGCCGCAGATCCCCTGTTTTTT. Translated: CASSEAADPLFF.

The chain combines TRBV4-1 with TRBJ2-3, with D uncertain. With 4 bases removed from V and 5 bases from J, the gap between germline ends came to 10 bases. Per the germline V gene, CDR1 is MGHRA and CDR2 is YSYEKL. The CDR3 loop spans 13 amino acids. The CDR3 here is CASSPRTGDTQYF. DNA for the CDR3: TGCGCCAGCAGCCCTCGAACGGGAGATACGCAGTATTTT.

This clonotype occurred many times. The J gene is TRBJ2-1, the V gene TRBV4-2; the D is unclear. This CDR3 spans 12 amino acids. The germline gives CDR1 LGHNA, CDR2 YNFKEQ. The V gene lost 2 bases and the J gene lost 5 bases, with 4 bases spanning the gap. CDR3 loop: CASSQHNNEQFF. The CDR3 DNA reads as TGTGCCAGCAGCCAACATAACAATGAGCAGTTCTTC.